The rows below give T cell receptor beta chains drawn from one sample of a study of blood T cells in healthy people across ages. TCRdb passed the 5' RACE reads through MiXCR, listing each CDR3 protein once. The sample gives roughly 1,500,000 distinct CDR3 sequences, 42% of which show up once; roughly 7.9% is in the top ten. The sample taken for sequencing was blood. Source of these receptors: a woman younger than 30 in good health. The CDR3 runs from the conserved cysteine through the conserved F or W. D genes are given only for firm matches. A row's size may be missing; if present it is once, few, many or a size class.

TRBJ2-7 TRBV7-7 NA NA CASSRHPGEGYEQYF TGTGCCAGCAGCCGCCACCCAGGGGAGGGCTACGAGCAGTACTTC
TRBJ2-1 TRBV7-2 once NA CASRHPGQNNEQFF TGTGCCAGCAGGCACCCTGGACAGAACAATGAGCAGTTCTTC
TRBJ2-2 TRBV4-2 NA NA CASSPRGGGGGITGELFF TGTGCCAGCAGCCCAAGGGGGGGCGGCGGGGGTATCACCGGGGAGCTGTTTTTT
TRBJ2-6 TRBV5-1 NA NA CASSFDFFLGANVLTF TGCGCCAGCAGCTTTGACTTCTTTCTGGGGGCCAACGTCCTGACTTTC
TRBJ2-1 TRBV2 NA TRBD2 CASSEGGLAGGTPFF TGTGCCAGCAGTGAAGGCGGACTAGCGGGAGGGACCCCGTTCTTC
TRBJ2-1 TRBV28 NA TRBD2 CASSNQAGAVTHNEQFF TGTGCCAGCAGTAACCAAGCGGGGGCCGTTACTCACAATGAGCAGTTCTTC
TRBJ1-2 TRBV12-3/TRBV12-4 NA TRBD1 CASTLGAGGLGYGYTF TGTGCCAGCACCCTCGGGGCAGGGGGCTTAGGCTATGGCTACACCTTC
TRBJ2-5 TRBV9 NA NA CASGPGVEETQYF TGTGCCAGCGGGCCGGGGGTCGAAGAGACCCAGTACTTC
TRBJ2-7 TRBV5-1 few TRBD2 CASSLEGGSSHEQYF TGCGCCAGCAGCTTGGAGGGCGGGAGTAGCCACGAGCAGTACTTC
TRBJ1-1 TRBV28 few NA CASSHGRAFF TGTGCCAGCAGCCATGGCAGAGCTTTCTTT